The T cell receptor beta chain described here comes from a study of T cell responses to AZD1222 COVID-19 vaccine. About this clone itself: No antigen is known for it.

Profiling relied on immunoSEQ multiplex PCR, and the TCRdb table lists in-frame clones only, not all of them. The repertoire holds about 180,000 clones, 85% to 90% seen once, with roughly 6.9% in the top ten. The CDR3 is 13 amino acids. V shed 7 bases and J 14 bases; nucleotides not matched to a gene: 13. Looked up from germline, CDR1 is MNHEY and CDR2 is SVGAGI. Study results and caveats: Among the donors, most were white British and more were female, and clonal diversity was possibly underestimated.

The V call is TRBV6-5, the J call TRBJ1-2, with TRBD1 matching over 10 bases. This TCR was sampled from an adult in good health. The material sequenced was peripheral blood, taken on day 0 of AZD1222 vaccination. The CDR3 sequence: CASTNRDRGPRTF. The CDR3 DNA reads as TGTGCCAGCACGAACCGGGACAGGGGCCCGAGGACCTTC.